The rows below give T cell receptor beta chains drawn from one sample of a study of T cell repertoires in cytomegalovirus infection. TCRdb analysed the reads with MiXCR anew, one entry per CDR3 protein. The sample lists approximately 250,000 distinct CDR3 sequences; about 23% were seen once. The sample comprised CD8+ T cells from PBMCs. The receptors stem from a human donor in good health (CMV status not recorded). Some clones in this sample may be carry-over from other donors' samples. Each CDR3 is given with its conserved first and last residue. The D gene is left open where the match is weak. Some rows have no size entry. The others give once, few or many, or a class for an expanded clone.

v_call	clone_size	j_call	d_call	cdr3_aa	cdr3_nt
TRBV7-9	many	TRBJ2-1	TRBD2	CASSLVPGLAGGPRNEQFF	TGTGCCAGCAGCTTAGTTCCGGGACTAGCGGGGGGGCCCCGGAATGAGCAGTTCTTC
TRBV11-2	many	TRBJ2-7	-	CASSLGPHKGNEQYF	TGTGCCAGCAGTTTGGGACCCCACAAAGGAAACGAGCAGTACTTC
TRBV7-6	-	TRBJ1-2	-	CASSLNPTGGYGYTF	TGTGCCAGCAGCTTAAACCCGACCGGGGGCTATGGCTACACCTTC
TRBV11-2	-	TRBJ2-7	TRBD2	CASSPLAGTYEQYF	TGTGCCAGCAGCCCCTTAGCGGGGACCTATGAGCAGTACTTC
TRBV19	few	TRBJ2-1	TRBD2	CASSIAERGINEQFF	TGTGCCAGTAGTATCGCGGAGCGGGGGATTAATGAGCAGTTCTTC
TRBV7-8	many	TRBJ2-2	-	CASSLAVYTGELFF	TGTGCCAGCAGCTTAGCCGTCTACACCGGGGAGCTGTTTTTT
TRBV5-5	-	TRBJ2-7	TRBD1	CASSNRDRGYEQYF	TGTGCCAGCAGCAACCGGGACAGGGGGTACGAGCAGTACTTC
TRBV11-3	many	TRBJ2-1	TRBD2	CASSPRAGGQNEQFF	TGTGCCAGCAGTCCCCGGGCGGGGGGCCAGAATGAGCAGTTCTTC
TRBV29-1	-	TRBJ1-4	-	CSVAAYEKLFF	TGCAGCGTGGCCGCGTATGAAAAACTGTTTTTT
TRBV7-7	many	TRBJ2-1	TRBD2	CASSLGTRGVNEQFF	TGTGCCAGCAGCTTAGGGACTAGGGGTGTTAATGAGCAGTTCTTC
TRBV25-1	-	TRBJ1-1	-	CASGDDPGVEAFF	TGTGCCAGTGGGGATGACCCGGGAGTTGAAGCTTTCTTT
TRBV27	many	TRBJ1-1	TRBD1	CASSLMVGVQGAGTEAFF	TGTGCCAGCAGTTTAATGGTTGGCGTTCAGGGGGCGGGAACTGAAGCTTTCTTT
TRBV6-5	many	TRBJ2-7	-	CASSYRSQLYEQYF	TGTGCCAGCAGTTATCGATCCCAGCTCTACGAGCAGTACTTC
TRBV10-3	few	TRBJ2-3	-	CAISESGGGTDTQYF	TGTGCCATCAGTGAGTCAGGGGGGGGCACAGATACGCAGTATTTT
TRBV27	-	TRBJ2-1	-	CASSMMGPSYNEQFF	TGTGCCAGCAGTATGATGGGACCTTCCTACAATGAGCAGTTCTTC
TRBV7-9	many	TRBJ2-7	-	CASSAVRGDSYEQYF	TGTGCCAGCAGCGCCGTAAGGGGAGACAGCTACGAGCAGTACTTC
TRBV9	few	TRBJ2-1	TRBD2	CASSVGLAPREQFF	TGTGCCAGCAGCGTGGGACTAGCCCCTCGAGAGCAGTTCTTC
TRBV2	-	TRBJ1-5	TRBD1	CASSSDRGPQPQHF	TGTGCCAGCAGTTCGGACAGGGGGCCCCAGCCCCAGCATTTT
TRBV27	many	TRBJ2-5	-	CASSPAGQPQETQYF	TGTGCCAGCAGTCCGGCGGGACAGCCTCAAGAGACCCAGTACTTC
TRBV6-2/TRBV6-3	-	TRBJ2-1	-	CASSLGYGNEQFF	TGTGCCAGCAGTCTAGGGTACGGCAATGAGCAGTTCTTC
TRBV7-6	many	TRBJ2-1	-	CASSPGPSSYNEQFF	TGTGCCAGCAGCCCAGGGCCCAGCTCCTACAATGAGCAGTTCTTC
TRBV7-6	many	TRBJ2-3	-	CASSLGALADTQYF	TGTGCCAGCAGCCTGGGGGCTTTAGCAGATACGCAGTATTTT
TRBV7-9	-	TRBJ1-6	TRBD1	CASSPDRGDSPLHF	TGTGCCAGCAGCCCCGACAGGGGAGATTCACCCCTCCACTTT
TRBV3-1	-	TRBJ2-1	TRBD2	CASSPTGGSSYNEQFF	TGTGCCAGCAGCCCCACGGGGGGGAGCTCCTACAATGAGCAGTTCTTC
TRBV2	few	TRBJ1-5	-	CASSVIGGEPQHF	TGTGCCAGCAGTGTCATAGGAGGGGAGCCCCAGCATTTT
TRBV29-1	once	TRBJ2-1	-	CSAGLWGGQVEQFF	TGCAGCGCCGGTCTCTGGGGGGGCCAGGTTGAGCAGTTCTTC